The present entry profiles one T cell receptor beta chain with its context. The specificity of this receptor is unknown. Per-base quality was not reported, and no clone a single base away is much larger than it. The immunoSEQ Assay, a bias-controlled multiplex PCR, was used to amplify TCRbeta CDR3 regions from genomic DNA. As for the original processing: Within the assay, amplification of reference gene primers was used to estimate how many nucleated cells each sample contained. To quantify the absolute abundance of each unique TCRbeta CDR3 rearrangement, sequence reads were collapsed and filtered. Productive Simpson clonality was computed per sample as the square root of Simpson's diversity index over productive rearrangements. The immuneACCESS repertoire file appears here via TCRdb, limited to in-frame rearrangements. These files lack a portion of the clones; in checked studies, under half of the deficit traces to unresolved V genes, and the cause of the others is not known. The DNA gave D and trimming, while V, J and clone size come from that table. This sample holds just over 95,000 clones; about nine tenths were observed only once. The ten largest clones capture just over 5% of the sample.

The record originates from a study of blood T cell repertoires in COVID-19 (dated by TCRdb to between 2020 and 2021). Regarding the research as a whole: Samples from collaborators originated in the United States, Italy and Spain and spanned both the acute and convalescent phases of COVID-19. The repertoires were released in a freely available public database meant as a resource for research on the immune response to SARS-CoV-2. Where available, HLA class I and class II types were taken from metadata supplied by the sample provider and were not determined by assay-based typing. Samples came from the ongoing ImmuneRACE study (first 160 participants) plus 1,254 subjects from 6 global collaborators. A de-identified subject ID, COVID-19 status, age in years and sex were almost always included in the sample metadata. Deeply sampled blood TCRbeta repertoires from subjects exposed to, actively infected with, or recovered from COVID-19 were included in the dataset. The prospective study material was composed of cDNA or gDNA derived from T cells, B-cell-depleted T cells, or PBMCs.

Overall study outcomes, separate from this receptor: Clinical and demographic metadata were provided uncurated, with the amount varying by source and participant.

As encoded in the germline V gene (reference sequence), CDR1 is LGHDT while CDR2 is YNNKEL. Taken from cysteine to phenylalanine, the CDR3 has 16 residues. CDR3 DNA is the only sequence kept; it has 48 bases, read in frame from the first base. For this chain, trimming is 4 bases at the V end and 4 bases at the J end, and the number of junction bases without a gene match is 6. Each collaborating institution followed its own protocols to collect whole blood in K2EDTA tubes. For TCRbeta analysis, collaborator samples were shipped as frozen whole blood, as isolated PBMCs, or as DNA extracted from either sample type.

The specimen was peripheral blood. Rearrangement joined TRBV3-1 (or the pseudogene TRBV3-2) to TRBJ2-1, with 11 bases matching TRBD2. The sequence came from a man aged 45 to 65 with acute or convalescent COVID-19. CDR3 reads: CASSPRGTSGYNEQFF. The nucleotide sequence is given as TGTGCCAGCAGCCCGCGTGGGACTAGCGGATACAATGAGCAGTTCTTC.